One T cell receptor beta chain is described in this entry. No antigen is known for it. No base-level quality is on record; no much larger clone is a single base apart. Amplification of TCRbeta CDR3 regions relied on the immunoSEQ bias-controlled multiplex PCR, followed by high-throughput sequencing. In the source study's methods: The immunoSEQ vendor pipeline collapsed and filtered CDR3 sequences to measure the abundance and frequency of each unique TCRbeta CDR3. Dominant CDR3 amino acid sequences were clustered with SARS-CoV-2-specific ImmuneCODE TCRbeta sequences by CD-HIT using a 90% global sequence identity threshold. Clones with frequencies of 0.1 to 1 were classed as hyperexpanded, and 0.01 to 0.1 as large. CDR3 amino acid sequences and V and J gene assignments of dominant clones were confirmed with MiXCR. The R stringdist package was used to compute Levenshtein distances between the patient clonotypes and the ImmuneCODE hits. TCRdb limited this immuneACCESS table to in-frame rearrangements with V and J called. A share of clones is missing; checked studies link under half to unresolved V genes, and the rest is unexplained. From that table come the V and J calls and clone size; the DNA was used to work out D and trimming. Within this sample are some 12,000 clones, with approximately 83% of them counted one time only. Over 25% of the sample comes from the top ten.

The QIAamp DNA FFPE kit was used to extract genomic DNA from formalin-fixed paraffin-embedded autopsy tissue. This sample stems from a study of T cell repertoires in MIS-A myocarditis (dated by TCRdb to between 2021 and 2024). At the junction V is shortened by 3 bases and J by 8 bases; bases outside the gene matches: 9. From the cysteine through the phenylalanine, the CDR3 covers 15 amino acids. The sequence is cut down to CDR3 DNA, 45 bases in frame from base 1. CDR1 and CDR2 were assigned from the germline V gene (reference sequence) as LNHDA and SQIVND. The sequence came from a man in his late teens or twenties with fulminant myocarditis from multisystem inflammatory syndrome in adults (MIS-A) after COVID-19. Source material: right ventricle heart tissue obtained at autopsy. Reading the label with the study, this specimen's cell subset or site is: cardiac tissue sample (left or right ventricle, interventricular septum, or pericardium). Rearrangement joined TRBV19 to TRBJ2-1, with 8 bases aligning to TRBD1. The CDR3 reads as follows: CASSIPGTGWDEQFF. The sequenced DNA: TGTGCCAGTAGTATTCCCGGGACAGGTTGGGATGAGCAGTTCTTC.